The clone carrying this T cell receptor (beta chain) is large by share. Germline V gene data show CDR1 as SGHRS and CDR2 as YFSETQ. The CDR3 is 13 amino acids. Trimming removed 2 bases at V and 11 bases at J, with 16 bases between. This specimen comes from a study of tissue T cells after allogeneic stem cell transplantation. Sequencing used immunoSEQ multiplex PCR; TCRdb keeps in-frame clones, though not all of them. The data contain approximately 500 clones, 35% to 50% of them singletons. V and J are TRBV5-1 and TRBJ1-1, with D unresolved. The clonotype was recovered from a female patient aged 40 to 75 with steroid-refractory graft-versus-host disease after an allogeneic stem cell transplant. The graft donor may be the source of some T cells. The sequenced sample was skin, obtained at autopsy. CDR3 region: CASSLIPRRDAFF. Written as DNA, the CDR3 is TGCGCCAGCAGCTTAATTCCCCGACGTGATGCTTTCTTT.